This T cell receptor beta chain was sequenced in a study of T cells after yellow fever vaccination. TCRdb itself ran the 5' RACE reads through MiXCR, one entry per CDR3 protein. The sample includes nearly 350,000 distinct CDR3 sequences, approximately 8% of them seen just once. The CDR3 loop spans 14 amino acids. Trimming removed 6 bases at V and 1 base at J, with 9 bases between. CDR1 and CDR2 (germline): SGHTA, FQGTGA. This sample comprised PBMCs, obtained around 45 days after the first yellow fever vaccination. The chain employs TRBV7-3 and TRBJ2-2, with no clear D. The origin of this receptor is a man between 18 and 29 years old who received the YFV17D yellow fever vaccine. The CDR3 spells CASRASRNTGELFF. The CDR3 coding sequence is TGTGCCAGCAGAGCCTCCAGGAACACCGGGGAGCTGTTTTTT. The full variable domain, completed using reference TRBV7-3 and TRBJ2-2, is GAGVSQTPSNKVTEKGKYVELRCDPISGHTALYWYRQSLGQGPEFLIYFQGTGAADDSGLPNDRFFAVRPEGSVSTLKIQRTERGDSAVYLCASRASRNTGELFFGEGSRLTVL.